A single sample gave rise to the 29 T cell receptor beta chains below, sequenced in a study of identical twins. MiXCR, applied by TCRdb to the 5' RACE reads, yields one record per CDR3 protein. The data contain some 900,000 distinct CDR3 sequences, 10% to 15% of them seen just once; the ten biggest clones take up about 1.5%. Separately, the same data were catalogued under a study of yellow fever vaccine responses in identical twins.

The sequencing input was PBMCs. Every receptor here comes from a woman aged 18-29 years in good health.

This rearrangement joins TRBV12-3 or TRBV12-4 to TRBJ2-1, with unresolved D. CDR3 length equals 16 residues. Deletions cut 3 bases from V and 4 bases from J, with 16 bases between. CDR3 nucleotide sequence: TGTGCCAGCAGTTTGGTTGGCGTAGGCTGGTACAATGAGCAGTTCTTC. Amino acid sequence: CASSLVGVGWYNEQFF.

The chain combines TRBV19 with TRBJ2-1; TRBD1 might be the D (6 bases). The CDR3 has 14 residues. Per germline, CDR1 LNHDA and CDR2 SQIVND (reference sequence). The V and J ends lost 8 bases and 2 bases respectively, with 13 bases between them. CDR3 coding DNA: TGTGCCAGTGTGGGGGCAGGGGCCTACAATGAGCAGTTCTTC. It specifies CASVGAGAYNEQFF.

This clonotype has ten or more counts. This sequence joins TRBV12-3 or TRBV12-4 and TRBJ1-5; D is perhaps TRBD1 (5 bases). The ends were cut back, 3 bases at V and 3 bases at J, with 9 bases in the middle. The CDR3 extends over 14 amino acids. CDR3 loop: CASSFDRNNQPQHF. Written as DNA, the CDR3 is TGTGCCAGCAGTTTTGACAGAAACAATCAGCCCCAGCATTTT.

The sample holds a few counts of this clonotype. The rearrangement joins TRBV3-1 to TRBJ2-1; D may be TRBD2 (6 bases). Germline V gives CDR1 LGHDT, CDR2 YNNKEL (reference sequence). V gave up 0 bases and J gave up 5 bases, with 14 bases separating them. CDR3 length: 16 amino acids. The CDR3: CASSQDVTSLHNEQFF. CDR3 DNA: TGTGCCAGCAGCCAAGATGTTACTAGCCTCCACAATGAGCAGTTCTTC.

The J gene is TRBJ2-1, the V gene TRBV7-9; TRBD1 agrees at 7 bases. This CDR3 contains 12 residues. CDR1 is SEHNR, CDR2 FQNEAQ, per germline (reference sequence). Unmatched junction bases numbered 9, after V lost 6 bases and J lost 13 bases. In DNA, the CDR3 is TGTGCCAGCAGAGAACCGGGACAGACTCAGTTCTTC. Protein: CASREPGQTQFF.

In this sample, this clonotype turned up a few times. V and J are TRBV20-1 and TRBJ1-1; 7 positions match TRBD1. The J segment lost 7 bases and the V segment lost 3 bases, leaving 2 bases of the junction unmatched. CDR1 and CDR2 from the germline V gene are DFQATT and SNEGSKA (reference sequence). CDR3 length equals 11 residues. The CDR3 DNA reads as TGCAGTGCTAGGCGGACAGGTGAAGCTTTCTTT. Protein: CSARRTGEAFF.

The chain recombines TRBV3-1 with TRBJ2-7; TRBD2 matches at 10 bases. Germline V gives CDR1 LGHDT, CDR2 YNNKEL (reference sequence). The length of the CDR3 is 14 residues. Germline trimming cut 5 bases from V and 2 bases from J; bases unmatched to any gene: 3. The CDR3 spells CASSIAGGTYEQYF. The CDR3 DNA sequence: TGTGCCAGCAGCATAGCGGGAGGTACCTACGAGCAGTACTTC.

The gene calls are TRBV7-3 and TRBJ2-3; 7 nucleotides agree with TRBD2. The V and J ends lost 5 bases and 0 bases, in that order; junction bases with no gene match: 14. CDR1 and CDR2 (germline): SGHTA, FQGTGA. The CDR3 loop spans 18 amino acids. The chain's CDR3 is CASSRHGRESASTDTQYF. CDR3 nucleotide sequence: TGTGCCAGCAGCCGACACGGGCGGGAGTCCGCTAGCACAGATACGCAGTATTTT. Filled out from reference TRBV7-3 and TRBJ2-3, the complete variable domain reads GAGVSQTPSNKVTEKGKYVELRCDPISGHTALYWYRQSLGQGPEFLIYFQGTGAADDSGLPNDRFFAVRPEGSVSTLKIQRTERGDSAVYLCASSRHGRESASTDTQYFGPGTRLTVL.

This clonotype was recorded many times. The chain links TRBV7-9 to TRBJ1-2; D not certain. Germline CDR1 is SEHNR and CDR2 is FQNEAQ (reference sequence). The CDR3 sequence is 11 residues long. The V end was cut by 6 bases, the J end by 6 bases, with 8 bases between. The CDR3, as DNA: TGTGCCAGCAGTAGGAATAATGGCTACACCTTC. This encodes CASSRNNGYTF.

The CDR3, as DNA: TGTGCCAGCAGTTACTCGGCCGGGACAGGGGGCAGGGAGACCCAGTACTTC. Its translation is CASSYSAGTGGRETQYF. The J gene is TRBJ2-5, the V gene TRBV6-5, with TRBD1 identical over 12 bases. CDR1 is MNHEY and CDR2 is SVGAGI in the germline V gene. This CDR3 has 17 amino acids. V was clipped by 0 bases and J by 5 bases; unmatched bases: 7.

This clonotype was recorded many times. This chain links TRBV7-8 with TRBJ2-1; tentative D call: TRBD2 (6 bases). Germline V gives CDR1 SGHVS, CDR2 FQNEAQ. The CDR3 runs 13 residues. V lost 5 bases, J lost 6 bases, and 11 bases lay in between. The CDR3 protein is CASSRTSRNEQFF. In nucleotides, the CDR3 is TGTGCCAGCAGCCGTACTAGCCGCAATGAGCAGTTCTTC.

This clonotype showed up many times. The chain employs TRBV4-1 and TRBJ2-7, with 7 bases identical to TRBD1. Trimming took 0 bases from V and 3 from J; bases not matched to a gene: 5. The CDR3 totals 15 residues. Germline lookup yields CDR1 MGHRA and CDR2 YSYEKL. The CDR3 reads CASSQDLTGVYEQYF. The CDR3 region has the DNA TGCGCCAGCAGCCAAGATTTAACAGGGGTCTACGAGCAGTACTTC.

In this sample, this clonotype turned up a few times. This chain joins TRBV6-5 and TRBJ1-2; 9 bases are a match to TRBD1. J gave up 4 bases and V 2 bases, and 11 bases lay outside the gene matches. The CDR3 is made up of 17 amino acids. Germline lookup yields CDR1 MNHEY and CDR2 SVGAGI. The CDR3: CASSYRGQGPTLYGYTF. The CDR3 nucleotides are TGTGCCAGCAGTTACAGGGGACAGGGACCTACTCTCTATGGCTACACCTTC.

This clonotype was counted a few times. The CDR3 sequence is CASSHPSGVEQYV. Here the CDR3 DNA reads TGTGCCAGCAGCCACCCTAGCGGGGTCGAGCAGTACGTC. The chain joins TRBV11-2 to TRBJ2-7, with 9 nucleotides matching TRBD2. Germline CDR1 reads SGHAT; CDR2 reads FQNNGV. The CDR3 is made up of 13 amino acids. Trimming cost V 5 bases and J 6 bases; bases outside gene matches: 5.

V usage is TRBV20-1 and J usage is TRBJ2-3; 8 bases match TRBD2. The J segment lost 4 bases and the V segment lost 1 base, leaving 10 bases of the junction unmatched. Germline assignment: CDR1 DFQATT and CDR2 SNEGSKA (reference sequence). The CDR3 is made up of 16 amino acids. CDR3 bases: TGCAGTGCTAGAGCAGCGGGGGTTACCCGAGCAGATACGCAGTATTTT. Translating gives CSARAAGVTRADTQYF.

The chain's CDR3 is CASSYSGATNTGELFF. CDR3 bases: TGTGCCAGCAGTTACTCGGGGGCAACGAACACCGGGGAGCTGTTTTTT. The V gene is TRBV6-5, the J gene TRBJ2-2; perhaps TRBD1 as D (6 bases). Germline V gives CDR1 MNHEY, CDR2 SVGAGI. Trimming removed 0 bases from V and 0 bases from J, with 8 bases in between. This CDR3 spans 16 amino acids.

In its sample, this clonotype was seen a few times. J is TRBJ2-5 and V is TRBV20-1, with D perhaps given as TRBD1 or TRBD2 (5 bases each). There are 15 residues in the CDR3. Germline assignment: CDR1 DFQATT and CDR2 SNEGSKA (reference sequence). The V end was cut by 6 bases, the J end by 0 bases, with 17 bases between. The CDR3 loop reads CSAPGRSWYQETQYF. CDR3 DNA: TGCAGTGCCCCGGGACGCTCATGGTACCAAGAGACCCAGTACTTC.

J is TRBJ1-2 and V is TRBV15; the match to TRBD1 covers 7 bases. Trimming removed 5 bases from V and 0 bases from J; junction bases left unmatched: 9. From germline, CDR1 is LNHNV and CDR2 YYDKDF (reference sequence). The CDR3 has 16 residues. The CDR3 reads CATSGTDRVTNYGYTF. Written as DNA, the CDR3 is TGTGCCACCAGCGGGACCGACAGGGTTACTAACTATGGCTACACCTTC.

The rearrangement links TRBV6-5 to TRBJ1-2; tentatively, D is TRBD1 (6 bases). The CDR3 is 16 residues long. V lost 0 bases to trimming and J lost 7 bases, with 18 bases between them. CDR1 and CDR2 (germline): MNHEY, SVGAGI. The CDR3 nucleotides read TGTGCCAGCAGTTACTCGAGGCGGGGGGCAACAGTTGGCTACACCTTC. Amino acids: CASSYSRRGATVGYTF.

The chain employs TRBV19 and TRBJ1-6; the D gene is possibly TRBD1 (6 bases). V was pared by 5 bases and J by 5 bases, with 10 bases between. The CDR3 runs to 14 residues. Germline assignment: CDR1 LNHDA and CDR2 SQIVND (reference sequence). The CDR3 protein is CASSPRQDNSPLHF. CDR3 sequence (DNA): TGTGCCAGTAGTCCTCGACAGGATAATTCACCCCTCCACTTT.

This clonotype was detected a few times. The chain links TRBV5-1 to TRBJ2-2; TRBD2 aligns across 11 bases. CDR3 length: 15 residues. Germline CDR1 reads SGHRS; CDR2 reads YFSETQ. V dropped 5 bases and J dropped 4; count of bases not matched to a gene: 4. CDR3 nucleotide sequence: TGCGCCAGCAGAACCGGGACTAGCGGCACCGGGGAGCTGTTTTTT. It is translated as CASRTGTSGTGELFF.

The table lists this clonotype with many counts. The CDR3 loop is CATSSEGGSYEQYF. DNA of the CDR3: TGTGCCACCAGCTCCGAGGGAGGGTCCTACGAGCAGTACTTC. The chain employs TRBV15 and TRBJ2-7, with 7 bases aligning to TRBD2. Germline lookup yields CDR1 LNHNV and CDR2 YYDKDF (reference sequence). With V trimmed by 5 bases and J by 1 base, 5 bases remained unmatched. The CDR3 loop spans 14 amino acids.

This clonotype has just a few counts. The V and J genes are TRBV7-2 and TRBJ2-3; 8 nucleotides agree with TRBD1. The CDR3 contains 15 residues. The junction had 7 bases not matched to a gene; V was cut back by 3 bases and J by 5 bases. Germline-derived CDR1 and CDR2 are SGHTA and FQGNSA. Here the CDR3 DNA reads TGTGCCAGCAGCTTCACAGGGGGAGGTGGAGATACGCAGTATTTT. Translation gives CASSFTGGGGDTQYF.

In this sample, this clonotype turned up many times. The CDR3 DNA follows: TGCAGTGCTAGACGAAAAACCCGGGAGACCCAGTACTTC. Protein sequence: CSARRKTRETQYF. V is TRBV20-1 and J is TRBJ2-5, with unresolved D. From germline, CDR1 is DFQATT and CDR2 SNEGSKA (reference sequence). The ends were cut back, 2 bases at V and 5 bases at J, with 12 bases in the middle. The CDR3 is 13 amino acids.

This sequence joins TRBV3-1 and TRBJ2-1, with D tentatively TRBD1 (5 bases). Trimming removed 2 bases at V and 8 bases at J, with 13 bases between. Germline assignment: CDR1 LGHDT and CDR2 YNNKEL (reference sequence). The CDR3 length is 14 residues. The CDR3 nucleotides read TGTGCCAGCAGCCAAATGGGGCCCAGCGATGAGCAGTTCTTC. It yields the protein CASSQMGPSDEQFF.

This chain uses TRBV12-3 or TRBV12-4 with TRBJ2-3; TRBD1 matches 11 bases. The CDR3 totals 15 residues. Trimming removed 6 bases from V and 4 bases from J; junction bases left unmatched: 6. The CDR3 reads CASRGTGGYSDTQYF. The CDR3 DNA is TGTGCCAGCAGAGGGACAGGGGGTTATTCAGATACGCAGTATTTT.

In this sample, this clonotype turned up a few times. V gene TRBV4-1 combines with J gene TRBJ2-7, with TRBD1 matching 9 bases. The length of the CDR3 is 18 residues. Trimming at V came to 4 bases and at J to 6 bases, leaving 19 bases not matched to a gene. Germline loops: CDR1 MGHRA, CDR2 YSYEKL. The CDR3 is CASSPSRDRAVFEAEQYF. The CDR3 DNA follows: TGCGCCAGCAGCCCGAGCCGGGACAGGGCCGTATTTGAGGCCGAGCAGTACTTC.

This clonotype was seen more than once but under ten times. The rearrangement uses TRBV7-8 and TRBJ1-1; 7 bases match TRBD1. V lost 5 bases, J lost 3 bases, and 6 bases stayed unmatched. This CDR3 is 14 amino acids long. Germline lookup yields CDR1 SGHVS and CDR2 FQNEAQ. DNA of the CDR3: TGTGCCAGCAGCGACAGGGATGGGGACACTGAAGCTTTCTTT. Its translation: CASSDRDGDTEAFF.

This clonotype has only a few counts. This chain links TRBV2 with TRBJ2-1; a weak D match, TRBD2 (5 bases). V lost 11 bases to trimming and J lost 3 bases, with 8 bases between them. CDR1 is SNHLY and CDR2 is FYNNEI in the germline V gene. The CDR3 sequence is 11 residues long. CDR3 protein: CAHGLYNEQFF. For the CDR3, the DNA is TGTGCCCACGGACTCTACAATGAGCAGTTCTTC.